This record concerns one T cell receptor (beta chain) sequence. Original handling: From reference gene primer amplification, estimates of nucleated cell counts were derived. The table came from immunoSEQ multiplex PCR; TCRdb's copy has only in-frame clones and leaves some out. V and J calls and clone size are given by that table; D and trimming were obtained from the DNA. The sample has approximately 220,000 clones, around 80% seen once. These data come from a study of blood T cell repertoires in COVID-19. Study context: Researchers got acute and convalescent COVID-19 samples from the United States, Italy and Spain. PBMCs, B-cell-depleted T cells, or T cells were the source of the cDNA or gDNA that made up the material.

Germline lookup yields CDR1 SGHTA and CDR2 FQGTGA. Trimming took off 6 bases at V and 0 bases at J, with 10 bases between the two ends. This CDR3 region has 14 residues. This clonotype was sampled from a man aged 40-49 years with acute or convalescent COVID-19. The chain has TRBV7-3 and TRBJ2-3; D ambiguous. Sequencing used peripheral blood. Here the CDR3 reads CASRSAVSTDTQYF. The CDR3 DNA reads TGTGCCAGCAGGTCCGCAGTTAGCACAGATACGCAGTATTTT.